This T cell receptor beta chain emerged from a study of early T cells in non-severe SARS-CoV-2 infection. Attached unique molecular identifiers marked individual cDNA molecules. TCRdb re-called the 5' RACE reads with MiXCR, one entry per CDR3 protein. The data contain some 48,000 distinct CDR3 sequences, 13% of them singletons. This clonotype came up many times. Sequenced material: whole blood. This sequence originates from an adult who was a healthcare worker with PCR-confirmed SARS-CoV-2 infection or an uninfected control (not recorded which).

The DNA of the CDR3 is TGTGCCAGCAGTTTAGCCGGGGTCTCCTACGAGCAGTACTTC. It codes for CASSLAGVSYEQYF. This chain uses TRBV28 with TRBJ2-7; TRBD2 might be the D (5 bases). Looked up from germline, CDR1 is MDHEN and CDR2 is SYDVKM. This CDR3 spans 14 amino acids. V was clipped by 2 bases and J by 0 bases, with 8 bases between them.